The 26 T cell receptor beta chains given below trace back to one sample, sequenced in a study of CD8+CD57+ T cells in acquired aplastic anemia. Genomic DNA, serving as template, underwent TCR beta VDJ and CDR3 profiling. TCRdb called the reads again in MiXCR, with one record for every CDR3 protein. Here the sample spans about 110,000 distinct CDR3 sequences, 40% to 65% being singletons. Sequenced input: sorted CD4+, CD8+, or CD8+CD57+ T cells (not recorded which) from PBMCs. These TCRs come from a human donor in good health, serving as a control.

The chain recombines TRBV7-9 with TRBJ1-6, with D uncertain. CDR1 and CDR2 (germline): SEHNR, FQNEAQ (reference sequence). The CDR3 length is 14 residues. Trimming shortened V by 0 bases and J by 8 bases, and 8 bases separated the two germline ends. The CDR3 DNA is TGTGCCAGCAGCTTAGCGCTCGGTTATTCACCCCTCCACTTT. Residues: CASSLALGYSPLHF.

This clonotype was picked up one time. The chain employs TRBV10-3 and TRBJ1-3, with D tentatively TRBD1 (5 bases). Looked up from germline, CDR1 is ENHRY and CDR2 is SYGVKD. The CDR3 spans 15 residues. The germline V and J ends were trimmed by 2 bases and 0 bases, with 8 bases remaining between them. For the CDR3, the DNA is TGTGCCATCAGTGAGAGGGGTTCCTCTGGAAACACCATATATTTT. It encodes CAISERGSSGNTIYF.

Remarks on this clonotype: A junction boundary mismatches the germline segment, possibly from a read error. The V call is TRBV19, the J call TRBJ2-1; TRBD2 is a possible D gene (5 bases). The germline V gene encodes CDR1 LNHDA and CDR2 SQIVND (reference sequence). The CDR3 covers 18 residues. CDR3 coding DNA: TGTGCCAGTAGTATAGATCGAGCGGCGGGCCTCTCCTACGATGAGCAGTTCTTC. This sequence encodes CASSIDRAAGLSYDEQFF.

This clonotype was observed at least ten times. CDR3 sequence reads: CASSDPGSSYEQYF. The CDR3 DNA is TGTGCCAGCAGCGACCCAGGTAGCTCCTACGAGCAGTACTTC. V is TRBV5-6 and J is TRBJ2-7; D is ambiguous. V lost 4 bases to trimming and J lost 0 bases, with 11 bases between them. In germline, CDR1 is SGHDT, CDR2 YYEEEE. The CDR3 runs to 14 residues.

The table lists this clonotype with many counts. The V gene is TRBV6-1, the J gene TRBJ2-1; 13 bases fit TRBD2. Germline V CDR1 and CDR2: MNHNS, SASEGT. J gave up 6 bases and V 6 bases, and 5 bases lay outside the gene matches. This CDR3 comprises 15 residues. In DNA form, the CDR3 reads TGTGCCAGCAGGGGACTAGCGGGGACCCTCAATGAGCAGTTCTTC. This translates into CASRGLAGTLNEQFF.

The chain recombines TRBV5-6 with TRBJ2-7; D remains unclear. CDR3 length: 12 amino acids. From germline, CDR1 is SGHDT and CDR2 YYEEEE. V gave up 3 bases and J gave up 5 bases, with 9 bases separating them. CDR3: CASSYKMDEQYF. The DNA of the CDR3 is TGTGCCAGCAGCTATAAAATGGACGAGCAGTACTTC.

The chain employs TRBV12-3 or TRBV12-4 and TRBJ2-5, with 13 positions matching TRBD2. The assigned J gene may be wrong: the sequence end matches TRBJ2-1 better. The CDR3 runs to 17 residues. The CDR3 is CASRATQGLAGSNEQFF. The DNA for the CDR3 is TGTGCCAGCAGGGCCACACAGGGACTAGCGGGGAGCAATGAGCAGTTCTTC.

The genes are TRBV29-1 and TRBJ2-7, with 7 bases matching TRBD1. The length of the CDR3 is 13 residues. V gave up 5 bases and J gave up 0 bases; unmatched junction bases: 4. Germline V gene sequence: CDR1 SQVTM, CDR2 ANQGSEA. CDR3 DNA sequence: TGCAGCGTTAAAGGGGGCCTCTCCTACGAGCAGTACTTC. Amino acids: CSVKGGLSYEQYF.

This clonotype was seen repeatedly, ten times or more. The chain is built from TRBV11-2 and TRBJ1-2; D unclear. The germline V and J ends were trimmed by 0 bases and 3 bases, with 17 bases remaining between them. CDR1 and CDR2 from the germline V gene are SGHAT and FQNNGV. The CDR3 is made up of 17 amino acids. The chain's CDR3 is CASSLEVRPPKDYGYTF. The DNA of the CDR3 is TGTGCCAGCAGCTTAGAAGTGCGCCCACCCAAAGACTATGGCTACACCTTC.

The chain is built from TRBV9 and TRBJ1-1; TRBD1 matches at 7 bases. CDR1 is SGDLS and CDR2 is YYNGEE in the germline V gene. CDR3 size: 14 residues. V lost 4 bases and J lost 4; bases outside the gene matches: 7. CDR3 coding DNA: TGTGCCAGCAGCCTGCAACAGGGGATCACTGAAGCTTTCTTT. Translated: CASSLQQGITEAFF.

This chain connects TRBV9 to TRBJ1-1; TRBD1 aligns across 9 bases. The ends lost 3 bases at V and 5 bases at J; junction bases unmatched: 5. Germline CDR1 is SGDLS and CDR2 is YYNGEE. The CDR3 runs 14 residues. CDR3 nucleotides: TGTGCCAGCAGCGCGGGACAGGGTGGTACTGAAGCTTTCTTT. This gives the protein CASSAGQGGTEAFF.

The V call is TRBV24-1, the J call TRBJ2-7; D gene unclear. Germline V lookup: CDR1 KGHDR, CDR2 SFDVKD. Trimming cost V 6 bases and J 6 bases, with 11 bases left between them. The CDR3 is 12 amino acids. The CDR3 DNA follows: TGTGCCACCAGTTTGTCGAGCTCCGAGCAGTACTTC. This codes for CATSLSSSEQYF.

To note about this clonotype: Sequence at one end of the junction differs from germline and may be a read error. The chain carries TRBV7-7 and TRBJ2-1; 12 nucleotides line up with TRBD2. This CDR3 has 15 residues. The germline gives CDR1 SSHAT, CDR2 FNYEAQ (reference sequence). This chain's CDR3 is CASSVGLAGNNEQFF. DNA of the CDR3: TGTGCTAGCAGCGTCGGACTAGCGGGGAACAATGAGCAGTTCTTC.

In its sample, this clonotype was seen many times. V and J are TRBV19 and TRBJ1-4; the D is unclear. The germline V gene encodes CDR1 LNHDA and CDR2 SQIVND (reference sequence). With 3 bases removed from V and 5 bases from J, the gap between germline ends came to 10 bases. CDR3 size: 14 residues. The CDR3 nucleotides read TGTGCCAGTAGTATCTGGGGTCCCAATGAAAAACTGTTTTTT. Residues: CASSIWGPNEKLFF.

The chain is built from TRBV5-1 and TRBJ2-7; D gene uncertain. Germline lookup yields CDR1 SGHRS and CDR2 YFSETQ. The length of the CDR3 is 12 residues. V lost 4 bases to trimming and J lost 6 bases, with 11 bases between them. The CDR3: CASSPDGFEQYF. The CDR3 nucleotides are TGCGCCAGCAGCCCAGACGGTTTCGAGCAGTACTTC. Variable domain in full (rest from reference TRBV5-1 and TRBJ2-7): KAGVTQTPRYLIKTRGQQVTLSCSPISGHRSVSWYQQTPGQGLQFLFEYFSETQRNKGNFPGRFSGRQFSNSRSEMNVSTLELGDSALYLCASSPDGFEQYFGPGTRLTVT.

The chain couples TRBV6-1 to TRBJ1-2, with D perhaps TRBD1 (6 bases). CDR3 length: 15 residues. Germline CDR1 reads MNHNS; CDR2 reads SASEGT. Trimming took 5 bases from V and 2 from J, leaving 15 bases between them. Here the CDR3 reads CASSRDGTSNYGYTF. As DNA, the CDR3 is TGTGCCAGCAGTAGGGACGGGACATCAAACTATGGCTACACCTTC.

Note on this clonotype: It may be a read error: a sequence one base away is much more abundant. The chain links TRBV2 to TRBJ2-1; D not resolved. Germline V gene data show CDR1 as SNHLY and CDR2 as FYNNEI. CDR3 length equals 16 residues. CDR3 amino acids: CAISYSPQSSYNEQFF. The CDR3 coding sequence is TGTGCCATCAGTTACTCTCCCCAGAGCTCCTACAATGAGCAGTTCTTC.

This clonotype came up many times. V and J are TRBV5-6 and TRBJ1-2; TRBD1 is a possible D gene (5 bases). The CDR3 covers 14 residues. Germline CDR1 and CDR2: SGHDT and YYEEEE. The V gene lost 4 bases and the J gene lost 3 bases, with 13 bases spanning the gap. CDR3 loop: CASSAIGADYGYTF. The DNA for the CDR3 is TGTGCCAGCAGCGCCATAGGGGCGGACTATGGCTACACCTTC.

This clonotype was recorded at least ten times. The rearrangement joins TRBV7-9 to TRBJ2-1; 11 positions match TRBD2. Germline CDR1 and CDR2: SEHNR and FQNEAQ (reference sequence). The J segment lost 9 bases and the V segment lost 3 bases, leaving 4 bases of the junction unmatched. The CDR3 sequence is 14 residues long. CDR3 sequence: CASSFSGTSGEQFF. CDR3 DNA: TGTGCCAGCAGCTTCTCCGGGACTAGCGGTGAGCAGTTCTTC. Based on the CDR3 plus reference TRBV7-9 and TRBJ2-1, the full variable domain is DTGVSQNPRHKITKRGQNVTFRCDPISEHNRLYWYRQTLGQGPEFLTYFQNEAQLEKSRLLSDRFSAERPKGSFSTLEIQRTEQGDSAMYLCASSFSGTSGEQFFGPGTRLTVL.

The table lists this clonotype with a few counts. The gene calls are TRBV6-1 and TRBJ2-1, with TRBD2 matching 11 bases. V trimming: 6 bases; J trimming: 10 bases; junction bases outside the gene matches: 11. CDR3 length: 15 residues. Germline V gene sequence: CDR1 MNHNS, CDR2 SASEGT. The CDR3 protein is CASSRYSGGATEQFF. CDR3 nucleotide sequence: TGTGCCAGCAGCCGATATAGCGGGGGGGCTACAGAGCAGTTCTTC.

The chain joins TRBV6-2 or TRBV6-3 to TRBJ2-5, with TRBD2 matching over 9 bases. CDR1 is MNHEY, CDR2 SVGEGT, per germline. V lost 8 bases to trimming and J lost 2 bases; unmatched junction nucleotides: 15. CDR3 length: 17 residues. CDR3 in DNA: TGTGCCAGCGATTGTAGCGGGGGCCCTACAACGCAAGAGACCCAGTACTTC. Its protein product is CASDCSGGPTTQETQYF.

Regarding this clonotype: This CDR3 fails to terminate in the conserved phenylalanine or tryptophan, so it likely reflects a read error. The V call is TRBV29-1, the J call TRBJ2-1; TRBD2 is a possible D gene (7 bases). Trimming took off 1 base at V and 0 bases at J, with 16 bases between the two ends. Germline-derived CDR1 and CDR2 are SQVTM and ANQGSEA. CDR3 length: 17 amino acids. CDR3 in amino acids: CSVEGTGGYPSYNEQFS. The CDR3 DNA follows: TGCAGCGTTGAAGGAACGGGGGGCTACCCCTCCTACAATGAGCAGTTCTCC.

The rearrangement uses TRBV14 and TRBJ2-7; TRBD1 agrees at 9 bases. The ends lost 1 base at V and 2 bases at J; junction bases unmatched: 3. CDR3 length: 15 amino acids. Germline CDR1 is SGHDN and CDR2 is FVKESK. CDR3 in amino acids: CASSQAGTGTYEQYF. The CDR3 DNA is TGTGCCAGCAGCCAAGCCGGGACAGGGACCTACGAGCAGTACTTC.

The chain couples TRBV29-1 to TRBJ2-7, with TRBD1 matching 7 bases. V lost 4 bases, J lost 2 bases, and 5 bases stayed unmatched. This CDR3 has 13 residues. Germline loops: CDR1 SQVTM, CDR2 ANQGSEA. The DNA for the CDR3 is TGCAGCGTTGGACAGGGAAGGGCCTACGAGCAGTACTTC. Encoded protein: CSVGQGRAYEQYF.

This clonotype was observed a handful of times. J is TRBJ2-7 and V is TRBV10-3, with 9 bases matching TRBD1. In germline, CDR1 is ENHRY, CDR2 SYGVKD. V lost 5 bases and J lost 4; bases outside the gene matches: 9. The CDR3 loop spans 15 amino acids. The CDR3 DNA reads TGTGCCATCAGTAACCCGGGACAGGGCTCGTACGAGCAGTACTTC. Translation gives CAISNPGQGSYEQYF.

V usage is TRBV11-1 and J usage is TRBJ2-1; TRBD2 matches at 10 bases. CDR1 SGHAT and CDR2 FQDESV come from the germline V gene (reference sequence). The CDR3 covers 18 residues. The ends lost 2 bases at V and 7 bases at J; junction bases unmatched: 14. The CDR3 DNA reads TGTGCCAGCAGCTTAAAGACTAGCGGGCCCGCCTACAAAAATGAGCAGTTCTTC. This translates into CASSLKTSGPAYKNEQFF.